The 28 T cell receptor beta chains in this list originate from one sample, sequenced in a study of long-term antiretroviral therapy in people with HIV. An immunoSEQ assay, version v3.0, was performed at survey level. Sequenced by immunoSEQ multiplex PCR; TCRdb stores in-frame clones only, minus some. Among some 17,000 clones listed, 79% were seen once. Here the sequenced sample was unsorted PBMCs, taken at the start of antiretroviral therapy. The receptor source for this set is a man under 40 with HIV.

V usage is TRBV28 and J usage is TRBJ2-1; 7 nucleotides agree with TRBD1. Germline CDR1 MDHEN, CDR2 SYDVKM. V was pared by 6 bases and J by 1 base, with 9 bases of the junction left unmatched. This CDR3 contains 16 residues. CDR3 nucleotide sequence: TGTGCCAGCAGCAGAATACAGGGGTCTTCCTACAATGAGCAGTTCTTC. Amino acids: CASSRIQGSSYNEQFF.

The rearrangement links TRBV5-4 to TRBJ1-5; D perhaps matches TRBD1 (5 bases). The CDR3 is 15 residues long. Trimming pared 4 bases from V and 0 bases from J, leaving 11 bases between. The germline gives CDR1 SGHNT, CDR2 YYREEE (reference sequence). The CDR3: CASSPGPNSNQPQHF. The CDR3 nucleotides read TGTGCCAGCAGCCCGGGACCGAATAGCAATCAGCCCCAGCATTTT.

This clone was seen only once. This chain connects TRBV5-6 to TRBJ2-3; no reliable D call. CDR3 length equals 12 residues. V lost 3 bases, J lost 6 bases, and 8 bases lay in between. From germline, CDR1 is SGHDT and CDR2 YYEEEE. The CDR3 nucleotides are TGTGCCAGCAGCTCCTCTCCTGATACGCAGTATTTT. Its protein is CASSSSPDTQYF.

The V gene is TRBV10-2, the J gene TRBJ2-3; no definite D call. Per the germline V gene, CDR1 is WSHSY and CDR2 is SAAADI. There are 14 residues in the CDR3. Trimming left V 8 bases short and J 1 base short, with 13 bases between. The CDR3 loop is CASALDGRTDTQYF. CDR3 nucleotides: TGCGCCAGCGCTTTGGACGGGCGCACAGATACGCAGTATTTT.

The chain has TRBV5-1 and TRBJ1-6, with TRBD1 identical over 9 bases. CDR1 SGHRS and CDR2 YFSETQ come from the germline V gene. The CDR3 runs to 14 residues. V shed 0 bases, J shed 9 bases, and the junction held 1 base outside the gene matches. The CDR3 DNA reads TGCGCCAGCAGCTTGGGGGACAGGGTTTCACCCCTCCACTTT. It translates to CASSLGDRVSPLHF.

The chain links TRBV7-2 to TRBJ1-2; D remains ambiguous. The CDR3 runs to 15 residues. Germline V lookup: CDR1 SGHTA, CDR2 FQGNSA. V lost 5 bases, J lost 2 bases, and 15 bases lay in between. For the CDR3, the DNA is TGTGCCAGCAGCATAAGCCGGGGAGTCAACTATGGCTACACCTTC. Translation: CASSISRGVNYGYTF.

The gene calls are TRBV4-1 and TRBJ2-7; 13 bases are shared with TRBD2. The CDR3 contains 17 residues. The V gene end was trimmed by 3 bases and the J gene end by 4 bases; junction bases not matched to a gene: 9. From germline, CDR1 is MGHRA and CDR2 YSYEKL. CDR3 DNA sequence: TGCGCCAGCAGCCATCCTGAAGGGACTAGCGGGAAATACGAGCAGTACTTC. Protein sequence: CASSHPEGTSGKYEQYF.

V is TRBV27 and J is TRBJ2-7; 8 bases map to TRBD1. CDR1 and CDR2 (germline): MNHEY, SMNVEV (reference sequence). The V segment lost 3 bases and the J segment 4 bases; nucleotides outside the gene matches: 8. This CDR3 is built from 15 residues. The DNA for the CDR3 is TGTGCCAGCAGTTTGCCGGGACAGGCCGTTTACGAGCAGTACTTC. Protein product: CASSLPGQAVYEQYF.

The chain employs TRBV25-1 and TRBJ2-1, with 13 nucleotides matching TRBD2. CDR1 MGHDK and CDR2 SYGVNS come from the germline V gene. The CDR3 runs 16 residues. V lost 4 bases and J lost 1; bases outside the gene matches: 1. The CDR3 here is CASSALAGGSYNEQFF. The CDR3 coding sequence is TGTGCCAGCAGTGCACTAGCGGGAGGGTCCTACAATGAGCAGTTCTTC.

This chain connects TRBV5-1 to TRBJ2-3, with unresolved D. CDR1 and CDR2 (germline): SGHRS, YFSETQ. CDR3 length equals 15 residues. V was clipped by 0 bases and J by 1 base, with 9 bases between them. CDR3 coding DNA: TGCGCCAGCAGCTTGGTGGGTCTAGGCACAGATACGCAGTATTTT. Translation: CASSLVGLGTDTQYF. Full variable domain (rest looked up from reference TRBV5-1 and TRBJ2-3): KAGVTQTPRYLIKTRGQQVTLSCSPISGHRSVSWYQQTPGQGLQFLFEYFSETQRNKGNFPGRFSGRQFSNSRSEMNVSTLELGDSALYLCASSLVGLGTDTQYFGPGTRLTVL.

This clone was recorded once. The V and J genes are TRBV15 and TRBJ2-7; 7 nucleotides align to TRBD1. Germline CDR1 and CDR2: LNHNV and YYDKDF (reference sequence). CDR3 length: 13 residues. V was clipped by 0 bases and J by 7 bases; unmatched bases: 3. The CDR3, as DNA: TGTGCCACCAGCAGAGAAGGGGGCTTGGAGCAGTACTTC. The encoded protein is CATSREGGLEQYF.

The count of this clone is one. The V gene is TRBV2, the J gene TRBJ1-1, with D hard to call. From germline, CDR1 is SNHLY and CDR2 FYNNEI. Trimming removed 2 bases from V and 0 bases from J, with 7 bases in between. This CDR3 comprises 14 residues. Here the CDR3 DNA reads TGTGCCAGCAGTGAATTCCGTATGAACACTGAAGCTTTCTTT. It yields the protein CASSEFRMNTEAFF. The full variable domain, completed using reference TRBV2 and TRBJ1-1, is EPEVTQTPSHQVTQMGQEVILRCVPISNHLYFYWYRQILGQKVEFLVSFYNNEISEKSEIFDDQFSVERPDGSNFTLKIRSTKLEDSAMYFCASSEFRMNTEAFFGQGTRLTVV.

The chain is built from TRBV21-1 and TRBJ1-4. TRBV21-1 is a pseudogene locus. The CDR3 is made up of 16 amino acids. CDR3 bases: TGTGCCAGCAGCAAGCCAAATTGGGGGGTGAATGAAAAACTGTTTTTT. Protein product: CASSKPNWGVNEKLFF.

V is TRBV15 and J is TRBJ1-5, with unresolved D. The germline CDR1 and CDR2 sequences are LNHNV and YYDKDF (reference sequence). The CDR3 has 14 amino acids. V dropped 0 bases and J dropped 4 bases, with 7 bases sitting between them. In DNA form, the CDR3 reads TGTGCCACCAGCAGAGATTCGGGGAATCAGCCCCAGCATTTT. Translation gives CATSRDSGNQPQHF.

This clone was counted between two and nine times. The genes are TRBV30 and TRBJ1-1, with D unclear. Between the trimmed V and J ends, which lost 0 bases and 7 bases, there was a span of 6 bases. This CDR3 has 11 amino acids. Germline V gene data show CDR1 as GTSNPN and CDR2 as SVGIG (reference sequence). CDR3 DNA: TGTGCCTGGAGTGTAGAAGTTGAAGCTTTCTTT. The encoded protein is CAWSVEVEAFF.

The rearrangement uses TRBV7-2 and TRBJ1-4; weak D call: TRBD1 (6 bases). Trimming left V 5 bases short and J 5 bases short, with 15 bases between. CDR1 SGHTA and CDR2 FQGNSA come from the germline V gene. The CDR3 is made up of 15 amino acids. CDR3 sequence reads: CASSKNPGENEKLFF. The CDR3 DNA reads as TGTGCCAGCAGCAAGAATCCAGGGGAGAATGAAAAACTGTTTTTT.

The rearrangement joins TRBV30 to TRBJ2-7; D assignment may be TRBD1 or TRBD2 (5 bases each). The CDR3 contains 13 residues. V was trimmed by 4 bases and J by 2 bases, leaving 12 bases between them. Germline loops: CDR1 GTSNPN, CDR2 SVGIG (reference sequence). The CDR3 coding sequence is TGTGCCTGGATTTCGGGACGAACCTACGAGCAGTACTTC. As protein: CAWISGRTYEQYF. Together with reference TRBV30 and TRBJ2-7, the CDR3 gives the full variable domain: SQTIHQWPATLVQPVGSPLSLECTVEGTSNPNLYWYRQAAGRGLQLLFYSVGIGQISSEVPQNLSASRPQDRQFILSSKKLLLSDSGFYLCAWISGRTYEQYFGPGTRLTVT.

The chain links TRBV15 to TRBJ1-5; D possibly corresponds to TRBD1 (5 bases). The CDR3 length is 15 residues. Germline V lookup: CDR1 LNHNV, CDR2 YYDKDF (reference sequence). Trimming took 1 base from V and 5 from J, leaving 12 bases between them. The chain's CDR3 is CATSRGPAGDQPQHF. CDR3 DNA sequence: TGTGCCACCAGCAGAGGACCTGCGGGGGATCAGCCCCAGCATTTT.

CDR3: CASSKDRDRAYEQYF. The CDR3 coding sequence is TGTGCCAGCAGCAAAGATCGCGACAGAGCCTACGAGCAGTACTTC. V is TRBV21-1 and J is TRBJ2-7; the table's TRBD1 call for D was not verified on the DNA. TRBV21-1 is termed a pseudogene. The CDR3 is 15 residues long.

The rearrangement uses TRBV7-2 and TRBJ1-3, with D hard to call. V lost 4 bases, J lost 4 bases, and 17 bases lay in between. This CDR3 comprises 16 residues. CDR1 is SGHTA and CDR2 is FQGNSA in the germline V gene. The CDR3: CASSSRRSVAGNTIYF. Written as DNA, the CDR3 is TGTGCCAGCAGCTCGAGACGGTCGGTGGCCGGAAACACCATATATTTT.

This clone was detected only a few times. V gene TRBV4-1 combines with J gene TRBJ1-1; no clear D. The germline V gene encodes CDR1 MGHRA and CDR2 YSYEKL. The CDR3 loop spans 15 amino acids. The V end lost 1 base, the J end lost 4 bases, and 13 bases lay between the germline ends. The CDR3 coding sequence is TGCGCCAGCAGCCAAGGGACGGGGAGTGGCACTGAAGCTTTCTTT. Translation gives CASSQGTGSGTEAFF.

The DNA of the CDR3 is TGCGCCAGCAGCTTGGATCCGGGACAGGGGAATGAGCAGTTCTTC. Amino acid sequence: CASSLDPGQGNEQFF. The gene calls are TRBV5-1 and TRBJ2-1; 10 nucleotides line up with TRBD1. Germline CDR1 reads SGHRS; CDR2 reads YFSETQ. Trimming took 0 bases from V and 7 from J; bases not matched to a gene: 4. The length of the CDR3 is 15 residues.

The V and J genes are TRBV15 and TRBJ2-7; 9 nucleotides match TRBD2. This CDR3 is built from 14 residues. V shed 6 bases and J 3 bases; nucleotides not matched to a gene: 6. Germline V gene sequence: CDR1 LNHNV, CDR2 YYDKDF (reference sequence). Here the CDR3 reads CATSRGRDNYEQYF. The CDR3 nucleotides read TGTGCCACCAGTCGCGGGAGGGACAACTACGAGCAGTACTTC.

V gene TRBV2 combines with J gene TRBJ2-2; D is undetermined. The CDR3 length is 14 residues. Germline CDR1 is SNHLY and CDR2 is FYNNEI. The germline V and J ends were trimmed by 2 bases and 2 bases, with 6 bases remaining between them. CDR3 region: CASSESPNTGELFF. The CDR3 coding sequence is TGTGCCAGCAGTGAATCCCCCAACACCGGGGAGCTGTTTTTT.

Concerning this clone itself: Other DNA sequences in the sample encode the same CDR3. This chain joins TRBV28 and TRBJ2-3; 8 positions agree with TRBD1. Germline V gene data show CDR1 as MDHEN and CDR2 as SYDVKM. This CDR3 spans 14 amino acids. The V segment lost 7 bases and the J segment 2 bases; nucleotides outside the gene matches: 5. The CDR3 is CASTLDRVTDTQYF. Here the CDR3 DNA reads TGTGCCAGCACCTTGGACAGGGTCACAGATACGCAGTATTTT.

This chain connects TRBV5-1 to TRBJ2-5, with TRBD2 matching 11 bases. Germline CDR1 SGHRS, CDR2 YFSETQ. The CDR3 has 17 amino acids. The V gene end was trimmed by 4 bases and the J gene end by 1 base; junction bases not matched to a gene: 9. The CDR3 sequence: CASSPKLAGGAQETQYF. For the CDR3, the DNA is TGCGCCAGCAGCCCGAAGCTAGCGGGAGGCGCCCAAGAGACCCAGTACTTC.

This chain connects TRBV7-2 to TRBJ1-1, with 11 bases that match TRBD1. The germline V gene has CDR1 SGHTA and CDR2 FQGNSA. This CDR3 is built from 16 residues. Trimming took 1 base from V and 5 from J; bases not matched to a gene: 6. The CDR3 reads CASSLVIGDRGTEAFF. The CDR3 DNA reads as TGTGCCAGCAGCTTAGTAATTGGGGACAGGGGGACTGAAGCTTTCTTT.

In this sample, this clone turned up a few times. DNA for the CDR3: TGTGCCACCAGCAGAGCGGTTGGGGGGAATCAGCCCCAGCATTTT. This encodes CATSRAVGGNQPQHF. The V and J genes are TRBV15 and TRBJ1-5, with D tentatively TRBD1 (5 bases). The CDR3 consists of 15 residues. The V and J ends lost 1 base and 4 bases respectively, with 11 bases between them. Germline V gene lookup returns CDR1 LNHNV and CDR2 YYDKDF (reference sequence). Full variable domain (rest looked up from reference TRBV15 and TRBJ1-5): DAMVIQNPRYQVTQFGKPVTLSCSQTLNHNVMYWYQQKSSQAPKLLFHYYDKDFNNEADTPDNFQSRRPNTSFCFLDIRSPGLGDTAMYLCATSRAVGGNQPQHFGDGTRLSIL.